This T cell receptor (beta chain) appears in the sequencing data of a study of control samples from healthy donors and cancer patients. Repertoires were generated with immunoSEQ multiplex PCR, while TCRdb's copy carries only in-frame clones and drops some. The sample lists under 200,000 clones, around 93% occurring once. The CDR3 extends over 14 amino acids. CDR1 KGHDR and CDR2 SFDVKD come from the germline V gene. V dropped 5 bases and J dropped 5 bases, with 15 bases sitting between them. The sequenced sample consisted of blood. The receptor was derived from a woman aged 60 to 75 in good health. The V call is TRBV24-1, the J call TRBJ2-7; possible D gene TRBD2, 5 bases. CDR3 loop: CATSAVGERDEQYF. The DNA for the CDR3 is TGTGCCACCAGTGCTGTTGGGGAGAGGGACGAGCAGTACTTC.